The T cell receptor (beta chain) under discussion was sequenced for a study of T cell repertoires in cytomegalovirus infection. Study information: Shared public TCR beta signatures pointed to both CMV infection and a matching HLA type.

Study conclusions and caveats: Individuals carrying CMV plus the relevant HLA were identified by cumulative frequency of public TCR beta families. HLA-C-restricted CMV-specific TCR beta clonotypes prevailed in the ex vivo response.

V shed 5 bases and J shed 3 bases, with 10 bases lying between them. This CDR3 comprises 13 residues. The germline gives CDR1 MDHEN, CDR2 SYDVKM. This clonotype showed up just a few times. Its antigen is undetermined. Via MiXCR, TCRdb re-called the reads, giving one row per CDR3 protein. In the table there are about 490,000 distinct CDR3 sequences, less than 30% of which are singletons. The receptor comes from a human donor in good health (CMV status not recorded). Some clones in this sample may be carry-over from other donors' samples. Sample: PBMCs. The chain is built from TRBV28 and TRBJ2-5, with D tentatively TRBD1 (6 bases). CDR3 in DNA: TGTGCCAGCAGTCAATACAGGGAAGAGACCCAGTACTTC. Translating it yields CASSQYREETQYF.